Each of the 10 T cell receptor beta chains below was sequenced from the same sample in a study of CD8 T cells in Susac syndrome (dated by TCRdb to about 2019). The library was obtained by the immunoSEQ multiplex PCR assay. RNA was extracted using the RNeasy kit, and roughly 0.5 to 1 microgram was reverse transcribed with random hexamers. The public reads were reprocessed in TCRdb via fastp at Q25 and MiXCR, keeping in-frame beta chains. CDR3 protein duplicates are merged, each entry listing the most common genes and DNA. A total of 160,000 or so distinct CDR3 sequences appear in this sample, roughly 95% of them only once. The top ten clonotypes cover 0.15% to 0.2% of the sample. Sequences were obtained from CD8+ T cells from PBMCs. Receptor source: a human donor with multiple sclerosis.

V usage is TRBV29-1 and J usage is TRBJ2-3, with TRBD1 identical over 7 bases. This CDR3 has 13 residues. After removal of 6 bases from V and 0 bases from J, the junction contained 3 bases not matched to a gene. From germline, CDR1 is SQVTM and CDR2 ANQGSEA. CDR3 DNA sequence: TGCAGCGTACCGGGACAGAGCACAGATACGCAGTATTTT. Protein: CSVPGQSTDTQYF.

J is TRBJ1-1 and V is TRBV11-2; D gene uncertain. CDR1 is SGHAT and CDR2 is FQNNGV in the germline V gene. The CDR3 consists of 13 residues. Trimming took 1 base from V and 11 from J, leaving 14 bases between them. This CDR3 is CASSLGPGVTAFF. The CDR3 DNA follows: TGTGCCAGCAGCTTAGGCCCAGGAGTGACTGCTTTCTTT.

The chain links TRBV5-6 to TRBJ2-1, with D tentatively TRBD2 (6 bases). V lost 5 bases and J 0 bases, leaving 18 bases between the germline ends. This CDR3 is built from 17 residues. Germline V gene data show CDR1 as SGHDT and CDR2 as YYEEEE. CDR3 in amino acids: CASRPRGGDTSYNEQFF. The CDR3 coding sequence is TGTGCCAGCAGACCGCGGGGCGGGGATACCTCCTACAATGAGCAGTTCTTC.

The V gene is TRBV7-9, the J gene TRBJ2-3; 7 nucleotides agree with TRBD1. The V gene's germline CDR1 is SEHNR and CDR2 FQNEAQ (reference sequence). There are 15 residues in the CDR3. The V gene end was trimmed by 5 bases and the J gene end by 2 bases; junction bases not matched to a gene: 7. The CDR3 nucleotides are TGTGCCAGCAGCCCAACCGACAGGGACACAGATACGCAGTATTTT. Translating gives CASSPTDRDTDTQYF. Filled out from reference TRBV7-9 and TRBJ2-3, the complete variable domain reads DTGVSQNPRHKITKRGQNVTFRCDPISEHNRLYWYRQTLGQGPEFLTYFQNEAQLEKSRLLSDRFSAERPKGSFSTLEIQRTEQGDSAMYLCASSPTDRDTDTQYFGPGTRLTVL.

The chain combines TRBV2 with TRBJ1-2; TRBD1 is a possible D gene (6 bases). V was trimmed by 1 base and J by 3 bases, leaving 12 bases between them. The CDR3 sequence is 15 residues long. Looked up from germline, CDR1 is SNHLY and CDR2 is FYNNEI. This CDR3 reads CASSEGSRGYYGYTF. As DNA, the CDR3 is TGTGCCAGCAGTGAAGGTAGCAGGGGATACTATGGCTACACCTTC.

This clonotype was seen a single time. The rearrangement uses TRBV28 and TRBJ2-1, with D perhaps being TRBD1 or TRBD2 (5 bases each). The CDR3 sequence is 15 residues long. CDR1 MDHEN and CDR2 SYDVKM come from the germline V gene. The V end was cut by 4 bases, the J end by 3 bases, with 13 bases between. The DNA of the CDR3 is TGTGCCAGCAGTTCCTCGTGGGGGATCTACAATGAGCAGTTCTTC. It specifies CASSSSWGIYNEQFF.

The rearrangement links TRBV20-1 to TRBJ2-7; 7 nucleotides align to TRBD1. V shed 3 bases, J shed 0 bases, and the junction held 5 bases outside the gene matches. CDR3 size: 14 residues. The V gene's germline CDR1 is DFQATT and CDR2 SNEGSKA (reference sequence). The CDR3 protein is CSARDRDSSYEQYF. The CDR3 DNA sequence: TGCAGTGCTAGGGACCGGGACAGCTCCTACGAGCAGTACTTC.

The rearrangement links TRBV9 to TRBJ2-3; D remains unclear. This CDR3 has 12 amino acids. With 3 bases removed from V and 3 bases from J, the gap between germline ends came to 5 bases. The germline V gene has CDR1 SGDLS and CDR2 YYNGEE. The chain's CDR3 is CASSAGTDTQYF. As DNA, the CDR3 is TGTGCCAGCAGCGCAGGTACAGATACGCAGTATTTT.

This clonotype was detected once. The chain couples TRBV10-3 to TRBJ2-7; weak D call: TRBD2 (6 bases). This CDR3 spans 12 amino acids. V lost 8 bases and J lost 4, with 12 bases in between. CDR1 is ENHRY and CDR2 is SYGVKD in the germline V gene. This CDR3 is CAIRGMGYEQYF. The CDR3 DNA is TGTGCCATCCGGGGGATGGGGTACGAGCAGTACTTC.

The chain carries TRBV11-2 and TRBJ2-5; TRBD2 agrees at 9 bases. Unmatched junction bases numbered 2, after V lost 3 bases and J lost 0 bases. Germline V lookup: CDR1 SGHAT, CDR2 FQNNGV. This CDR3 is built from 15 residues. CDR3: CASSFLAGDQETQYF. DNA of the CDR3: TGTGCCAGCAGCTTTTTAGCGGGAGACCAAGAGACCCAGTACTTC. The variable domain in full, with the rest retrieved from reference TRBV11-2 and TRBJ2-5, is EAGVAQSPRYKIIEKRQSVAFWCNPISGHATLYWYQQILGQGPKLLIQFQNNGVVDDSQLPKDRFSAERLKGVDSTLKIQPAKLEDSAVYLCASSFLAGDQETQYFGPGTRLLVL.